The rows below give T cell receptor beta chains drawn from one sample of a study of vaccination and CD4 T cells after COVID-19. MiXCR was run by TCRdb on the PCR reads, yielding one entry per CDR3 protein. The sample contains approximately 19,000 distinct CDR3 sequences, over 45% of which appear only once. Sample: CD4+ T cells from blood, taken after SARS-CoV-2 vaccination. These receptors all stem from a human donor who had recovered from COVID-19. Both conserved end residues are trimmed from each CDR3.

TRBJ1-1	TRBV7-9	ASSLGGEAF
TRBJ2-7	TRBV6-5	ASSYSTGNEQY
TRBJ2-5	TRBV20-1	SASIVRQYQETQY
TRBJ2-7	TRBV29-1	SVLRGYEQY
TRBJ1-6	TRBV7-9	ASSLGVGPGALH
TRBJ1-2	TRBV10-3	AISVKGGDYGYT
TRBJ2-7	TRBV30	AWSGSGLASSYEQY
TRBJ1-5	TRBV28	ASSLQRNQPQH
TRBJ2-7	TRBV4-3	ASSRSWDRGYEQY
TRBJ1-5	TRBV7-8	ASSLAGGSNQPQH
TRBJ2-7	TRBV7-3	ASSTSGKIYEQY
TRBJ1-1	TRBV11-2	ASSSTGQGRNTEAF
TRBJ2-2	TRBV18	ASSPPGDGELF
TRBJ2-7	TRBV7-2	ASSLGLAGYEQY
TRBJ1-1	TRBV19	ASITRHGQQNTEAF
TRBJ1-1	TRBV19	ASSIIGNTEAF
TRBJ1-5	TRBV6-1	ASSERSGRLHQPQH
TRBJ2-3	TRBV24-1	ATSDPRRITDTQY
TRBJ2-3	TRBV20-1	SAETATSANTDTQY
TRBJ2-2	TRBV24-1	ATSGWTGELF
TRBJ2-3	TRBV6-2/TRBV6-3	ASRTTDTQY
TRBJ2-5	TRBV7-9	ASSFVTGRRETQY
TRBJ2-7	TRBV7-2	ASSGTAYPYEQY
TRBJ2-7	TRBV7-3	ASSLGGGWQTYEQY
TRBJ1-5	TRBV20-1	SASARRGAGQPQH
TRBJ2-2	TRBV20-1	SARTSGRLGELF
TRBJ2-3	TRBV6-1	ASQDGLDAGGRQY
TRBJ1-5	TRBV30	AWSDGTLQPQH
TRBJ1-1	TRBV6-5	ASSYHRLNTEAF
TRBJ1-6	TRBV30	AWTVGTGSSPLH
TRBJ1-6	TRBV20-1	SAAGGPNSGGANSPLH
TRBJ2-4	TRBV1	TSSHLTRGAKNIQY
TRBJ1-1	TRBV7-8	ASSKDNMNTEAF
TRBJ2-6	TRBV5-1	ASSRGTTGANVLT
TRBJ1-1	TRBV6-5	ASSSTSSGGNTEAF
TRBJ1-5	TRBV24-1	ATSDTNQPQH
TRBJ1-2	TRBV9	ASSVVGGFGYT
TRBJ2-7	TRBV20-1	SARASVGPYEQY
TRBJ1-5	TRBV12-3/TRBV12-4	ASTTTVYSNQPQH
TRBJ1-2	TRBV20-1	SAEQGASGYT